This T cell receptor (beta chain) was observed in a study of blood T cell repertoires in COVID-19. Sequencing used immunoSEQ multiplex PCR; TCRdb keeps in-frame clones, though not all of them. This table holds about 280,000 clones, around 84% found once. V shed 7 bases and J shed 4 bases, with 12 bases lying between them. The CDR3 is made up of 12 amino acids. Germline CDR1 reads SQVTM; CDR2 reads ANQGSEA. This rearrangement joins TRBV29-1 to TRBJ2-3; D unclear. The sequenced sample was PBMCs or T cells enriched from blood (not recorded which). The receptor's source is a middle-aged man who had been exposed to COVID-19. The CDR3: CSGLVPPDTQYF. In DNA form, the CDR3 reads TGCAGCGGCCTAGTTCCCCCAGATACGCAGTATTTT.